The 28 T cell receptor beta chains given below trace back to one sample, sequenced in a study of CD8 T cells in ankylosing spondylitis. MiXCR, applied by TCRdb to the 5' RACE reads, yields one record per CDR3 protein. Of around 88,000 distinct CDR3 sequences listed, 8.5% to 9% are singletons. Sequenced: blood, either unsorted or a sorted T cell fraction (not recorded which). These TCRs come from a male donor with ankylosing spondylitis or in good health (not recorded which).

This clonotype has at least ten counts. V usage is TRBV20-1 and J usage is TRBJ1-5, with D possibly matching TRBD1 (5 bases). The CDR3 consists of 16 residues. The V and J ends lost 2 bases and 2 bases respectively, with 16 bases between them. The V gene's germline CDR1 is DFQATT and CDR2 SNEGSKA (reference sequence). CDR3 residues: CSARPRTGVGNQPQHF. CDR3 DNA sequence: TGCAGTGCTAGACCAAGGACGGGGGTCGGCAATCAGCCCCAGCATTTT.

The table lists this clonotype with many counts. In DNA, the CDR3 is TGCAGTGCCGTTCGGACGACGCTCTATGGCTACACCTTC. Translating it yields CSAVRTTLYGYTF. The V and J genes are TRBV20-1 and TRBJ1-2, with D unclear. This CDR3 contains 13 residues. From germline, CDR1 is DFQATT and CDR2 SNEGSKA (reference sequence). Trimming cost V 6 bases and J 4 bases, with 15 bases left between them.

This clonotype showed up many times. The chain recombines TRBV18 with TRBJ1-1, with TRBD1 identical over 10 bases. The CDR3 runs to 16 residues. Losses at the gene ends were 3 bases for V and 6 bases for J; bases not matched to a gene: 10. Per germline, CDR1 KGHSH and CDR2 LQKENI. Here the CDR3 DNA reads TGTGCCAGCTCACCCAACTGGGGACAGGGGATGTCTGAAGCTTTCTTT. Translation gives CASSPNWGQGMSEAFF.

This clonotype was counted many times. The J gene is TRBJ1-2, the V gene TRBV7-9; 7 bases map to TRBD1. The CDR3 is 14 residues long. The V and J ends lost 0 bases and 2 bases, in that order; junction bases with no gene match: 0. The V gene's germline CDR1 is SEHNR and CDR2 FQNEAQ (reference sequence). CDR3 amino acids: CASSLAQGNYGYTF. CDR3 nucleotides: TGTGCCAGCAGCTTAGCACAGGGGAACTATGGCTACACCTTC.

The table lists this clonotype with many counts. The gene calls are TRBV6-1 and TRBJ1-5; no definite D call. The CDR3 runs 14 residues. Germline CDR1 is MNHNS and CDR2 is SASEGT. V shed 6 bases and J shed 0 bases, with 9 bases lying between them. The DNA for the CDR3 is TGTGCCAGCAGCCAAGACAATAGCAATCAGCCCCAGCATTTT. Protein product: CASSQDNSNQPQHF.

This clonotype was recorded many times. CDR3 sequence reads: CASSFPVNTEAFF. The CDR3 DNA follows: TGTGCCAGCAGCTTCCCAGTAAACACTGAAGCTTTCTTT. The chain employs TRBV7-9 and TRBJ1-1, with D unresolved. This CDR3 is built from 13 residues. V was clipped by 3 bases and J by 2 bases, with 7 bases between them. The germline gives CDR1 SEHNR, CDR2 FQNEAQ (reference sequence). The full variable domain, completed using reference TRBV7-9 and TRBJ1-1, is DTGVSQNPRHKITKRGQNVTFRCDPISEHNRLYWYRQTLGQGPEFLTYFQNEAQLEKSRLLSDRFSAERPKGSFSTLEIQRTEQGDSAMYLCASSFPVNTEAFFGQGTRLTVV.

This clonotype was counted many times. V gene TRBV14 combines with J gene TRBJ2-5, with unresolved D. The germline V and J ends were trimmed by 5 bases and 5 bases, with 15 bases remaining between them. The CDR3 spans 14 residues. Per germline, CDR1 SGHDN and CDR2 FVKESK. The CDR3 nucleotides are TGTGCCAGCAGCACCTCCGGGTACGGGGAGACCCAGTACTTC. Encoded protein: CASSTSGYGETQYF.

The CDR3 here is CASSSGGPNTGELFF. DNA of the CDR3: TGCGCCAGCAGCTCGGGGGGACCGAACACCGGGGAGCTGTTTTTT. The chain couples TRBV5-1 to TRBJ2-2, with TRBD2 matching 7 bases. V lost 3 bases and J lost 0; bases outside the gene matches: 2. Germline V CDR1 and CDR2: SGHRS, YFSETQ. The CDR3 covers 15 residues.

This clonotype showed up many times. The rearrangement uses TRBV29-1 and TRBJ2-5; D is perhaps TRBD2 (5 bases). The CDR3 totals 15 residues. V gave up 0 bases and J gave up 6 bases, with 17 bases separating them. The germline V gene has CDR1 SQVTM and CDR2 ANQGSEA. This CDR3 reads CSVEDLAGVLQTQYF. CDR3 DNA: TGCAGCGTTGAAGATCTAGCTGGGGTCCTCCAGACCCAGTACTTC.

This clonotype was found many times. CDR3: CASSEYGDTEAFF. CDR3 nucleotides: TGTGCCAGCAGTGAGTATGGGGACACTGAAGCTTTCTTT. V gene TRBV2 combines with J gene TRBJ1-1; D is unresolved. The length of the CDR3 is 13 residues. V shed 3 bases and J shed 3 bases, with 8 bases lying between them. Per the germline V gene, CDR1 is SNHLY and CDR2 is FYNNEI.

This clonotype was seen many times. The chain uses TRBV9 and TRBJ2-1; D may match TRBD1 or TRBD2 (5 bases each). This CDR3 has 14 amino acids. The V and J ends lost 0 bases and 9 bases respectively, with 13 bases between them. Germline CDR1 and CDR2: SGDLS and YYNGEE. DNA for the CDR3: TGTGCCAGCAGCGTAGAGGTGGGGGTGTCTGAGCAGTTCTTC. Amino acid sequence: CASSVEVGVSEQFF.

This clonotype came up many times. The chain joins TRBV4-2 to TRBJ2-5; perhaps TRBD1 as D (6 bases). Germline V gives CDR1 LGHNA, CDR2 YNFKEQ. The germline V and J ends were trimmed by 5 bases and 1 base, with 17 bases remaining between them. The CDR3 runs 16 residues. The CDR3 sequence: CASSADRDTAQETQYF. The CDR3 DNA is TGTGCCAGCAGCGCGGACCGGGACACGGCCCAAGAGACCCAGTACTTC.

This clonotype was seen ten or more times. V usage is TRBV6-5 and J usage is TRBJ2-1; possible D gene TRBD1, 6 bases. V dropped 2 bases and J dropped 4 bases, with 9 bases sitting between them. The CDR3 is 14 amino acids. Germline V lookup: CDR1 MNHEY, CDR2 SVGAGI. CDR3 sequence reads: CASSYGGHYNEQFF. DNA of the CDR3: TGTGCCAGCAGTTACGGGGGACATTACAATGAGCAGTTCTTC.

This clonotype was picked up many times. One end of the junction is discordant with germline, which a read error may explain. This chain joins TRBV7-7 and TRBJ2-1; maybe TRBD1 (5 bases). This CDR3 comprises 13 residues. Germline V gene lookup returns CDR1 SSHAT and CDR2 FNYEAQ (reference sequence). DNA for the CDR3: TGTGCTAGCAGCTTAGACAGTTACAATGAGCAGTTCTTC. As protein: CASSLDSYNEQFF.

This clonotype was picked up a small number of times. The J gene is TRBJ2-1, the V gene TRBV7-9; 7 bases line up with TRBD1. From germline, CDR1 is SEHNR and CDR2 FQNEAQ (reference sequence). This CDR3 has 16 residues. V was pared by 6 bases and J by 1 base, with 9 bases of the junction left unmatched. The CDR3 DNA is TGTGCCAGCAGTCCGAGACAGGGCAGGTCCTACAATGAGCAGTTCTTC. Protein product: CASSPRQGRSYNEQFF. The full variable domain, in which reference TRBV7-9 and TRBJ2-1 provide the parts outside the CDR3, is DTGVSQNPRHKITKRGQNVTFRCDPISEHNRLYWYRQTLGQGPEFLTYFQNEAQLEKSRLLSDRFSAERPKGSFSTLEIQRTEQGDSAMYLCASSPRQGRSYNEQFFGPGTRLTVL.

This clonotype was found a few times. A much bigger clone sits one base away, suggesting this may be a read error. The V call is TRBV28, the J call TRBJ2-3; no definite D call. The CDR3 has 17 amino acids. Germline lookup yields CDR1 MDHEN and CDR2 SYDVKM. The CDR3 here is CACSSPLLLLSTDTQYF. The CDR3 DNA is TGTGCCTGCAGTTCCCCACTGTTGCTACTTAGCACAGATACGCAGTATTTT.

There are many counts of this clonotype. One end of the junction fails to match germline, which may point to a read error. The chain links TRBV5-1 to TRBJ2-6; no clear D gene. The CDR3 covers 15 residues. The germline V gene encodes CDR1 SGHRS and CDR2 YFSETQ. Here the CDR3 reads CASTLEGSGANVLTF. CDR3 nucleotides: TGCGCCAGCACCTTGGAAGGATCTGGGGCCAACGTCCTGACTTTC.

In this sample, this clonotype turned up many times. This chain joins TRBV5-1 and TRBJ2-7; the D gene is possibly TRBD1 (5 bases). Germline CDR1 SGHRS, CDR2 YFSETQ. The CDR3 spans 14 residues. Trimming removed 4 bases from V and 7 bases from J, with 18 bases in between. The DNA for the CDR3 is TGCGCCAGCAGCCCAGACAGCCCTCTTGGGGAGCAGTACTTC. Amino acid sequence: CASSPDSPLGEQYF. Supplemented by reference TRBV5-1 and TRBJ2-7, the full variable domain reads KAGVTQTPRYLIKTRGQQVTLSCSPISGHRSVSWYQQTPGQGLQFLFEYFSETQRNKGNFPGRFSGRQFSNSRSEMNVSTLELGDSALYLCASSPDSPLGEQYFGPGTRLTVT.

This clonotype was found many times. CDR3 in amino acids: CASSLGQPNYGYTF. In DNA form, the CDR3 reads TGCGCCAGCAGCTTGGGACAGCCTAACTATGGCTACACCTTC. The rearrangement uses TRBV5-1 and TRBJ1-2; maybe TRBD1 (5 bases). The V and J ends lost 0 bases and 0 bases respectively, with 6 bases between them. This CDR3 has 14 residues. Germline V gene data show CDR1 as SGHRS and CDR2 as YFSETQ.

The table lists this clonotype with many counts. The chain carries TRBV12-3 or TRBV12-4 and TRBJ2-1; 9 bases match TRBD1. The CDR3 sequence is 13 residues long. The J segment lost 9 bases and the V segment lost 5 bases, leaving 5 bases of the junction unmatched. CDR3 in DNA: TGTGCCAGCAGTCTACAGGGGGCGGGTGAGCAGTTCTTC. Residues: CASSLQGAGEQFF.

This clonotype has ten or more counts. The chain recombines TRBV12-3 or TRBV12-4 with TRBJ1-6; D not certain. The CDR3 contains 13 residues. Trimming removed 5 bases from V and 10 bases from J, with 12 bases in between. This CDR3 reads CASSPTRESPLHF. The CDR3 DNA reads TGTGCCAGCAGTCCCACAAGGGAATCACCCCTCCACTTT.

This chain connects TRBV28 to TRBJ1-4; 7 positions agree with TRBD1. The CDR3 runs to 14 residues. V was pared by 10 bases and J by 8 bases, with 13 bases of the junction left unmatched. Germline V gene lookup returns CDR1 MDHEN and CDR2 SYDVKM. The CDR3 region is CATSPTGTEEKLFF. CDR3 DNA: TGTGCCACCTCTCCGACAGGGACTGAGGAAAAACTGTTTTTT.

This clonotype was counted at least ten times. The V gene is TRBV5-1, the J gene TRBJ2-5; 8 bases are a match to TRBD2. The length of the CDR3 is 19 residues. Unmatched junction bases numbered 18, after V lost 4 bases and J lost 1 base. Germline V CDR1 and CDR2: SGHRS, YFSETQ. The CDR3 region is CASSPGRRGVSGVQETQYF. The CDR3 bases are TGCGCCAGCAGCCCCGGAAGGCGGGGGGTCTCAGGCGTCCAAGAGACCCAGTACTTC.

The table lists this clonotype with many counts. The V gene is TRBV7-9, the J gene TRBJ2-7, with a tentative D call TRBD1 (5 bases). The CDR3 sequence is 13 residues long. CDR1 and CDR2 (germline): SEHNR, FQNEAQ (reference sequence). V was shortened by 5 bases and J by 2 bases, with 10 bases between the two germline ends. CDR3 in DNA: TGTGCCAGCAGCCCGGACAAGACCTACGAGCAGTACTTC. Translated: CASSPDKTYEQYF.

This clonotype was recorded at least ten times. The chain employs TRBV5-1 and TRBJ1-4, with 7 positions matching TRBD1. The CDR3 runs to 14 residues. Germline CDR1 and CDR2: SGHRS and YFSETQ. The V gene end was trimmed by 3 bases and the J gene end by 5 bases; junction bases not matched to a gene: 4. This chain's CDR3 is CASSSTGRNEKLFF. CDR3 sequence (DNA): TGCGCCAGCAGCTCGACAGGGCGGAATGAAAAACTGTTTTTT.

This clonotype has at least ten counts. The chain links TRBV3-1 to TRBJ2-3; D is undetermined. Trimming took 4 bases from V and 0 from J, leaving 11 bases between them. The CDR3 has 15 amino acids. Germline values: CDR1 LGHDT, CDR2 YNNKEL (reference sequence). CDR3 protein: CASSPPISSTDTQYF. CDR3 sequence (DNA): TGTGCCAGCAGCCCCCCTATCAGCAGCACAGATACGCAGTATTTT.

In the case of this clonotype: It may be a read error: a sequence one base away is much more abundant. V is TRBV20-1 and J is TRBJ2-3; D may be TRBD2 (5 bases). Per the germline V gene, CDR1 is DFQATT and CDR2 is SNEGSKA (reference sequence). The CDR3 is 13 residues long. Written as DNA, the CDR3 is TGCAATGCTAGCAGCGCTTGGGGAGATACGCAGTATTTT. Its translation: CNASSAWGDTQYF.

The CDR3 loop reads CASSLGASGYNEQFF. CDR3 DNA: TGTGCCAGCAGTTTGGGGGCGAGCGGGTACAATGAGCAGTTCTTC. J is TRBJ2-1 and V is TRBV28; either TRBD1 or TRBD2 may fit D (6 bases each). Germline-derived CDR1 and CDR2 are MDHEN and SYDVKM. V shed 3 bases and J shed 4 bases, with 13 bases lying between them. There are 15 residues in the CDR3.